A single T cell receptor beta chain is shown here with its context. Its antigen is unidentified. The sample belongs to a study of T cell repertoires in cytomegalovirus infection. Overall study context: Epitope selection comprised recently identified HLA-C-restricted CMV epitopes and well-studied HLA-B-restricted CMV epitopes. Shared public TCR beta signatures pointed to both CMV infection and a matching HLA type. Study-wide results and caveats: Pooled public TCR beta family frequency picked out CMV carriers with the relevant HLA. Clonotypes of TCR beta that were HLA-C-restricted and CMV-specific dominated the ex vivo response.

The CDR3 is 14 amino acids. The germline CDR1 and CDR2 sequences are SGHTA and FQGNSA. The V and J ends lost 5 bases and 6 bases, in that order; junction bases with no gene match: 7. MiXCR was run by TCRdb on the reads, yielding one entry per CDR3 protein. This table has approximately 390,000 distinct CDR3 sequences, about 35% appearing once. This clonotype was obtained from a human donor in good health (CMV status not recorded). Some clones in this sample may be carry-over from other donors' samples. The J gene is TRBJ1-2, the V gene TRBV7-2, with 9 bases matching TRBD1. The material was cultured PBMCs, obtained from culture after CMV antigen stimulation. The CDR3 here is CASSTQGQGNGYTF. The CDR3 nucleotides read TGTGCCAGCAGCACGCAGGGACAGGGAAATGGCTACACCTTC.